This TCR beta chain stems from a study of blood T cell repertoires in COVID-19. Between the trimmed V and J ends, which lost 2 bases and 11 bases, there was a span of 18 bases. The CDR3 covers 14 residues. Looked up from germline, CDR1 is KGHSH and CDR2 is LQKENI. Under the authors' procedure: Nucleated cell number was recorded as an estimate derived from reference gene primer amplification. The table came from immunoSEQ multiplex PCR; TCRdb's copy has only in-frame clones and leaves some out. V and J calls and clone size follow that table, whereas D and trimming were derived from the DNA. The sample has about 670,000 clones, 90% seen once.

This chain uses TRBV18 with TRBJ2-5, with D possibly being TRBD1 (6 bases). The sequenced sample consisted of peripheral blood. This TCR was recovered from a woman aged 18-35 years with acute or convalescent COVID-19. For the CDR3, the DNA is TGTGCCAGCTCACCAGGGGTGGATCAGGGGCGGCAGTACTTC. This encodes CASSPGVDQGRQYF.